The entry that follows covers one TCR beta chain sequence. Its antigen is not yet known. No much larger clone exists at a distance of one base, and base qualities are not known. The germline ends are 6 bases apart after V is trimmed by 6 bases and J by 3 bases. The germline V gene specifies MNHEY as CDR1 and SVGAGI as CDR2. The CDR3 runs 13 residues from the cysteine to the phenylalanine. Of all the DNA, just the CDR3 is kept, 39 bases in frame from base 1. The sample is drawn from a study of beta chain features in type 1 diabetes (dated by TCRdb to between 2017 and 2018). About the full investigation: Mean age, gender distribution, total cell number and subset yield were not different between patients and healthy donors. Across all samples, some 110,000,000 sorted cells were examined, and cell number per subset correlated strongly with RNA yield. The study compared the TCRB repertoires of sorted circulating CD4+ T cell subsets in recently diagnosed type 1 diabetes patients with those in matched healthy donors. Regulatory and stem cell-like memory subsets were obtained from only 8 patients and about eight healthy donors, while naive and central memory subsets were obtained from all 30 or so donors.

A single peripheral blood draw of approximately 110 mL on average was collected from each donor into heparinised tubes. A BD FACSAria II was used to sort naive, central memory, regulatory and stem cell-like memory CD4+ T cells with a panel that included CD45RO, CCR7, CD25, CD127, CD95 and CD27. Every sorted population had a purity above 95%. Right away, PBMCs were isolated by Lymphoprep density gradient centrifugation and were stained directly, with no culture step. So that batch effects would be minimized, each experiment stained and sorted samples in pairs, pairing one healthy donor with one patient. The full study reports these points: Naive, central memory and regulatory TCRB repertoires appeared more similar among patients than among healthy donors. A moderate but significant shortening of TCRB CDR3 length was observed in type 1 diabetes patients in all four CD4+ subsets. Sequencing cDNA rather than genomic DNA could over-represent highly expressing activated cells, although activation and CD3 levels did not differ between groups. Patients with type 1 diabetes made fewer insertions and deleted more nucleotides at VDJ recombination sites, implying thymic rearrangement abnormalities. Only small numbers of individuals were included in the HLA sub-analyses, which left unresolved whether HLA type had any influence on TCRB rearrangement. Shorter templates might be favored by PCR, yet because patient and control samples were amplified and corrected together, any such skew would affect both groups equally.

All of the isolated RNA was reverse transcribed with the High Capacity cDNA Reverse Transcription Kit, so expressed TCRB transcripts were sequenced. Deep immunoSEQ sequencing was performed on naive, central memory and regulatory T cell samples, with an average of approximately 3.9 million total reads per sample. After sorted cells were lysed in RLT buffer, RNA was extracted with DNase-treated RNeasy Micro or Mini kits, with the choice depending on cell number. To prevent cross-contamination, every cell subset was processed on its own, while patient and healthy donor samples were processed together. The immunoSEQ multiplex PCR was used to amplify TCRB sequences from cDNA, generating 87-bp fragments that spanned the CDR3 region. The amplicons were sequenced using the Illumina HiSeq platform. Per the original workflow: Synthetic template baselines were used to correct PCR bias computationally, reads within Hamming distance 2 were collapsed together, and singletons that could not be merged were discarded. By aligning reads against IMGT, V, D and J genes, CDR3 length, and insertions or deletions at six rearrangement sites were assigned. Within each subset, clonotype counts were normalized to sorted cell number, and only after that were true diversity and Gini coefficients computed with the tcR R package. Repertoire sharing was quantified using the overlap coefficient calculated on TCRB nucleotide sequences. What TCRdb holds here is the immuneACCESS table cut down to in-frame rearrangements. Part of the clones is not present; checked against another copy, under half of the missing clones reflect an unresolved V gene, and the others are unexplained. The V and J calls and clone size were taken over from that table, and D and trimming were inferred from the DNA. A total of around 110,000 clones appear in this sample, 15% to 20% of them only once. The leading ten clones occupy 2% to 3% of the sample.

The clonotype originates from a man younger than 45 with type 1 diabetes. The sequencing input was central memory CD4+ T cells from blood. This sequence uses TRBV6-5 and TRBJ2-6; the D gene is not confidently resolved. The CDR3 loop reads CASRSGGANVLTF. The DNA reads TGTGCCAGCAGGAGTGGTGGGGCCAACGTCCTGACTTTC.